Sequencing of this T cell receptor (beta chain) was carried out in a study of cytomegalovirus exposure and HLA in healthy donors. With 60 Vbeta and 13 Jbeta primers, the PCR was carried out. TCRdb keeps only in-frame clones here, not all; method: immunoSEQ multiplex PCR. The sample carries approximately 150,000 clones, about 72% recorded once. V shed 2 bases and J shed 1 base, with 10 bases lying between them. CDR1 is MNHEY and CDR2 is SVGAGI in the germline V gene. This CDR3 contains 15 residues. This clone has a single count. The same CDR3 arises from other DNA sequences in this sample as well. The sample taken for sequencing was PBMCs. This chain links TRBV6-5 with TRBJ2-3; D is possibly TRBD1 (6 bases). This TCR derives from a human donor in good health. The CDR3 spells CASSYGAGGTDTQYF. The CDR3 region has the DNA TGTGCCAGCAGTTACGGGGCAGGGGGCACAGATACGCAGTATTTT.